The 13 T cell receptor beta chains given below trace back to one sample, sequenced in a study of cytomegalovirus exposure and HLA in healthy donors listed by TCRdb under 2017. Library preparation employed the immunoSEQ multiplex PCR assay. The immuneACCESS repertoire file appears here via TCRdb, limited to in-frame rearrangements. These files lack a portion of the clones; in checked studies, under half of the deficit traces to unresolved V genes, and the cause of the others is not known. Counted in this sample were over 85,000 clones; 85% to 95% of them appeared once. Around 1.1% of the sample goes to the ten largest clones. The specimen sequenced was PBMCs. Receptor source: a woman between 25 and 40 years old in good health and CMV-seropositive.

The chain joins TRBV5-4 to TRBJ2-3, with 8 bases aligning to TRBD1. J gave up 4 bases and V 0 bases, and 10 bases lay outside the gene matches. The germline gives CDR1 SGHNT, CDR2 YYREEE (reference sequence). This CDR3 comprises 17 residues. CDR3 nucleotides: TGTGCCAGCAGCTTGGCCGGGTGGACAGGGACTCCAGATACGCAGTATTTT. It is translated as CASSLAGWTGTPDTQYF. Drawing the rest from reference TRBV5-4 and TRBJ2-3, the complete variable domain is ETGVTQSPTHLIKTRGQQVTLRCSSQSGHNTVSWYQQALGQGPQFIFQYYREEENGRGNFPPRFSGLQFPNYSSELNVNALELDDSALYLCASSLAGWTGTPDTQYFGPGTRLTVL.

This chain connects TRBV6-6 to TRBJ2-1; TRBD1 matches 9 bases. Germline CDR1 is MNHNY and CDR2 is SVGAGI (reference sequence). This CDR3 is 15 amino acids long. Trimming cost V 4 bases and J 0 bases; bases outside gene matches: 1. The CDR3 is CASSWTGVSYNEQFF. Written as DNA, the CDR3 is TGTGCCAGCAGTTGGACAGGGGTCTCCTACAATGAGCAGTTCTTC.

The chain employs TRBV5-6 and TRBJ2-7, with 10 bases matching TRBD2. Trimming removed 1 base from V and 5 bases from J; junction bases left unmatched: 6. The CDR3 totals 15 residues. CDR1 SGHDT and CDR2 YYEEEE come from the germline V gene. The CDR3 loop reads CASSLLSSGSHEQYF. CDR3 in DNA: TGTGCCAGCAGCTTGCTATCTAGCGGGAGTCACGAGCAGTACTTC.

The chain has TRBV4-1 and TRBJ2-2, with TRBD1 identical over 8 bases. The CDR3 contains 16 residues. J gave up 6 bases and V 6 bases, and 12 bases lay outside the gene matches. Germline-derived CDR1 and CDR2 are MGHRA and YSYEKL. Here the CDR3 DNA reads TGCGCCAGCAGGCAACAACAGGGGGATAGTGCCGGGGAGCTGTTTTTT. Translated, it gives CASRQQQGDSAGELFF.

The chain carries TRBV4-2 and TRBJ1-2; D uncertain. Trimming removed 0 bases at V and 7 bases at J, with 9 bases between. The CDR3 has 13 residues. Germline CDR1 is LGHNA and CDR2 is YNFKEQ. CDR3 bases: TGTGCCAGCAGCCAAGAGTCGGGGTTTGGCTACACCTTC. Protein product: CASSQESGFGYTF.

J is TRBJ2-7 and V is TRBV28; 11 nucleotides line up with TRBD2. The CDR3 runs 14 residues. Germline V gives CDR1 MDHEN, CDR2 SYDVKM. The V gene end was trimmed by 8 bases and the J gene end by 4 bases; junction bases not matched to a gene: 7. DNA of the CDR3: TGTGCCAGCTCGGGGCTAGCGGGAGGATACGAGCAGTACTTC. Translation gives CASSGLAGGYEQYF.

Concerning this clone itself: The same CDR3 also results from other DNA sequences found in this sample. The V and J genes are TRBV7-9 and TRBJ1-2; D is uncertain. V was cut by 3 bases and J by 6 bases, with 8 bases left in between. The CDR3 runs 12 residues. Germline V gives CDR1 SEHNR, CDR2 FQNEAQ (reference sequence). The CDR3 nucleotides are TGTGCCAGCAGCTTGGGCTCGGATGGCTACACCTTC. Encoded protein: CASSLGSDGYTF.

This chain connects TRBV29-1 to TRBJ2-3; tentatively, D is TRBD2 (6 bases). The CDR3 has 15 residues. Germline CDR1 SQVTM, CDR2 ANQGSEA. V lost 1 base and J lost 0, with 11 bases in between. CDR3: CSVEGASESTDTQYF. DNA for the CDR3: TGCAGCGTTGAAGGGGCTAGCGAGAGCACAGATACGCAGTATTTT.

The CDR3 DNA sequence: TGCAGCGTTGAAACAGGGGACCGCCCAGAGACCCAGTACTTC. Protein: CSVETGDRPETQYF. This chain joins TRBV29-1 and TRBJ2-5; TRBD1 agrees at 7 bases. This CDR3 has 14 residues. V shed 2 bases, J shed 4 bases, and the junction held 7 bases outside the gene matches. Germline V gives CDR1 SQVTM, CDR2 ANQGSEA. The variable domain in full, completed from reference TRBV29-1 and TRBJ2-5, reads SAVISQKPSRDICQRGTSLTIQCQVDSQVTMMFWYRQQPGQSLTLIATANQGSEATYESGFVIDKFPISRPNLTFSTLTVSNMSPEDSSIYLCSVETGDRPETQYFGPGTRLLVL.

The chain carries TRBV4-1 and TRBJ2-7, with 7 nucleotides matching TRBD1. The germline V gene has CDR1 MGHRA and CDR2 YSYEKL. The CDR3 sequence is 14 residues long. J gave up 4 bases and V 1 base, and 4 bases lay outside the gene matches. CDR3 sequence: CASSQGAGGYEQYF. Written as DNA, the CDR3 is TGCGCCAGCAGCCAAGGGGCAGGGGGTTACGAGCAGTACTTC.

The V and J genes are TRBV7-9 and TRBJ2-7, with TRBD2 as a possible D gene (6 bases). From germline, CDR1 is SEHNR and CDR2 FQNEAQ (reference sequence). The CDR3 covers 15 residues. V was cut by 4 bases and J by 6 bases, with 19 bases left in between. The CDR3 region has the DNA TGTGCCAGCAGCTCCTTGGGGGGACCTCCAGGCGAGCAGTACTTC. Its protein is CASSSLGGPPGEQYF.

The V and J genes are TRBV5-1 and TRBJ2-3; 11 nucleotides match TRBD2. The CDR3 covers 15 residues. Trimming took 5 bases from V and 4 from J; bases not matched to a gene: 6. The V gene's germline CDR1 is SGHRS and CDR2 YFSETQ. Here the CDR3 DNA reads TGCGCCAGCAGTCCCGGGACTAGCGGCCCAGATACGCAGTATTTT. This gives the protein CASSPGTSGPDTQYF. The full variable domain, in which reference TRBV5-1 and TRBJ2-3 provide the parts outside the CDR3, is KAGVTQTPRYLIKTRGQQVTLSCSPISGHRSVSWYQQTPGQGLQFLFEYFSETQRNKGNFPGRFSGRQFSNSRSEMNVSTLELGDSALYLCASSPGTSGPDTQYFGPGTRLTVL.

The CDR3 reads CASSTGGSGNTIYF. The DNA for the CDR3 is TGTGCCAGCTCAACAGGGGGCTCTGGAAACACCATATATTTT. This sequence joins TRBV18 and TRBJ1-3; TRBD1 aligns across 8 bases. Per germline, CDR1 KGHSH and CDR2 LQKENI. The CDR3 sequence is 14 residues long. Trimming at V came to 5 bases and at J to 0 bases, leaving 0 bases not matched to a gene.